This T cell receptor (beta chain) was recovered during a study of blood T cell repertoires in COVID-19. The CDR3 runs 14 residues. Germline CDR1 is SNHLY and CDR2 is FYNNEI. The ends were cut back, 5 bases at V and 0 bases at J, with 7 bases in the middle. In the authors' workflow: For nucleated cells, counts were estimated from reference gene primer amplification. The data were produced by immunoSEQ multiplex PCR, yet TCRdb's version contains in-frame clones alone and is incomplete. Clone size and V and J calls were adopted from that table, with D and trimming inferred from the DNA. This sample yields some 82,000 clones, of which 81% are seen a single time; around 43% belongs to the top ten.

This receptor was taken from an elderly man with acute or convalescent COVID-19. The chain joins TRBV2 to TRBJ2-2; D is unresolved. Sequences were obtained from peripheral blood. The CDR3 DNA reads as TGTGCCAGCAGTCGCGATGCGAACACCGGGGAGCTGTTTTTT. Translating gives CASSRDANTGELFF. Full variable domain (remainder filled in from reference TRBV2 and TRBJ2-2): EPEVTQTPSHQVTQMGQEVILRCVPISNHLYFYWYRQILGQKVEFLVSFYNNEISEKSEIFDDQFSVERPDGSNFTLKIRSTKLEDSAMYFCASSRDANTGELFFGEGSRLTVL.